The following is a T cell receptor beta chain sequence with its context. Its antigen remains unidentified. 13 Jbeta primers and 60 Vbeta primers were used for the PCR. Clones were read by immunoSEQ multiplex PCR, and TCRdb kept only the in-frame ones, dropping some. The repertoire includes about 140,000 clones, approximately 70% of them detected once, and 1.5% to 2% sits in the top ten. This specimen comes from a study of cytomegalovirus exposure and HLA in healthy donors. In the study overall: Of the donors genotyped, several hundred in all, about 80% fell in the Caucasian-associated ancestry cluster. General observations from the study: A reported reduction in N-insertions relative to the roughly 700-donor mean was seen in an Asian-associated ancestry cluster in a later analysis.

Germline V lookup: CDR1 SQVTM, CDR2 ANQGSEA. The J segment lost 5 bases and the V segment lost 6 bases, leaving 6 bases of the junction unmatched. This CDR3 contains 13 residues. The chain has TRBV29-1 and TRBJ2-2; 7 nucleotides agree with TRBD1. The sequencing input was PBMCs. The receptor was isolated from a woman aged 30 to 39 in good health and CMV-seronegative. The CDR3 reads CSVHDRDTGELFF. The CDR3 DNA is TGCAGCGTCCATGACAGGGATACCGGGGAGCTGTTTTTT.